Listed here are 26 T cell receptor beta chains from one sample, sequenced in a study of blood T cell repertoires in COVID-19. Assay used: immunoSEQ multiplex PCR; TCRdb lists only in-frame clones, some missing. The sample holds 200,000 to 250,000 clones, roughly 87% seen once. The sample taken for sequencing was PBMCs or T cells enriched from blood (not recorded which). Receptors originate from a man between 25 and 39 years old in a cohort exposed to, infected with or recovered from COVID-19 (not recorded which).

The CDR3 DNA sequence: TGTGCCAGCAGACCGACAGGCCCTAGTGAAAAACTGTTTTTT. Residues: CASRPTGPSEKLFF. V and J are TRBV6-5 and TRBJ1-4; D possibly corresponds to TRBD1 (6 bases). V was clipped by 6 bases and J by 7 bases, with 15 bases between them. Germline lookup yields CDR1 MNHEY and CDR2 SVGAGI. The CDR3 is made up of 14 amino acids.

The V gene is TRBV29-1, the J gene TRBJ2-7, with 8 bases aligning to TRBD2. CDR3 size: 14 residues. V gave up 4 bases and J gave up 0 bases; unmatched junction bases: 5. The V gene's germline CDR1 is SQVTM and CDR2 ANQGSEA. The CDR3 coding sequence is TGCAGCGTTGGCGGGAGGATTAACTCCTACGAGCAGTACTTC. Amino acid sequence: CSVGGRINSYEQYF.

The V gene is TRBV29-1, the J gene TRBJ2-1, with D possibly matching TRBD1 (5 bases). The CDR3 has 12 residues. Per the germline V gene, CDR1 is SQVTM and CDR2 is ANQGSEA. Trimming removed 6 bases at V and 10 bases at J, with 16 bases between. This chain's CDR3 is CSVPDPYREQFF. CDR3 nucleotide sequence: TGCAGCGTCCCCGACCCTTACAGGGAGCAGTTCTTC.

CDR3 sequence reads: CASSQVICGGEDTEAFF. As DNA, the CDR3 is TGTGCCAGCAGCCAAGTGATTTGCGGGGGAGAGGACACTGAAGCTTTCTTT. The V and J genes are TRBV3-1 (or the pseudogene TRBV3-2) and TRBJ1-1; perhaps TRBD1 as D (5 bases). CDR3 length equals 17 residues. Germline V gene data show CDR1 as LGHDT and CDR2 as YNNKEL (reference sequence). The V and J ends lost 1 base and 3 bases respectively, with 18 bases between them.

This clone is a singleton in its sample. The genes are TRBV27 and TRBJ2-4; 12 positions agree with TRBD1. Trimming took 3 bases from V and 0 from J; bases not matched to a gene: 9. Germline loops: CDR1 MNHEY, CDR2 SMNVEV (reference sequence). There are 19 residues in the CDR3. The CDR3 protein is CASSFTGTGGLVAKNIQYF. CDR3 nucleotides: TGTGCCAGCAGTTTTACCGGGACAGGGGGCTTGGTAGCCAAAAACATTCAGTACTTC.

The chain has TRBV5-8 and TRBJ1-3; D gene unclear. Trimming took 5 bases from V and 2 from J, leaving 17 bases between them. Germline V gene data show CDR1 as SGHTS and CDR2 as YDEGEE. The CDR3 spans 16 residues. The CDR3 DNA reads TGTGCCAGCAGACTAGCGGACGGCAGAACTGGAAACACCATATATTTT. Encoded protein: CASRLADGRTGNTIYF.

The chain links TRBV7-8 to TRBJ2-6; unclear D gene. V lost 0 bases and J 0 bases, leaving 9 bases between the germline ends. Per the germline V gene, CDR1 is SGHVS and CDR2 is FQNEAQ. The CDR3 has 17 amino acids. CDR3 DNA: TGTGCCAGCAGCTTAGCGCAGGCCCGCTCTGGGGCCAACGTCCTGACTTTC. This translates into CASSLAQARSGANVLTF. The full variable domain, with the rest looked up from reference TRBV7-8 and TRBJ2-6, is GAGVSQSPRYKVAKRGQDVALRCDPISGHVSLFWYQQALGQGPEFLTYFQNEAQLDKSGLPSDRFFAERPEGSVSTLKIQRTQQEDSAVYLCASSLAQARSGANVLTFGAGSRLTVL.

The rearrangement uses TRBV24-1 and TRBJ2-1; 16 bases align to TRBD2. Germline assignment: CDR1 KGHDR and CDR2 SFDVKD. The CDR3 sequence is 18 residues long. J gave up 5 bases and V 2 bases, and 5 bases lay outside the gene matches. The CDR3 bases are TGTGCCACCAGTGATTCCGGGACTAGCGGGAGGGTCGACAATGAGCAGTTCTTC. It is translated as CATSDSGTSGRVDNEQFF.

This chain joins TRBV19 and TRBJ2-7; 8 bases match TRBD2. The ends lost 3 bases at V and 0 bases at J; junction bases unmatched: 13. This CDR3 is built from 18 residues. Germline V gene data show CDR1 as LNHDA and CDR2 as SQIVND (reference sequence). The CDR3 DNA reads TGTGCCAGTAGTATCTGGGCAGGGCGCGGGGGGAGCTCCTACGAGCAGTACTTC. Its translation: CASSIWAGRGGSSYEQYF.

This clone was observed once. The chain employs TRBV28 and TRBJ2-4; TRBD2 matches 7 bases. Germline V gene lookup returns CDR1 MDHEN and CDR2 SYDVKM. The V and J ends lost 3 bases and 7 bases, in that order; junction bases with no gene match: 12. The CDR3 is 16 amino acids. DNA of the CDR3: TGTGCCAGCAGTTTGACGGATCGGCGGGAGAGGAACATTCAGTACTTC. Its protein product is CASSLTDRRERNIQYF.

This clone came up once. CDR3 residues: CASSDRGTGGLSTEAFF. The CDR3 region has the DNA TGTGCCAGCAGTGACAGAGGGACAGGGGGCTTGTCCACTGAAGCTTTCTTT. The chain couples TRBV2 to TRBJ1-1; 12 bases are a match to TRBD1. This CDR3 has 17 residues. V lost 3 bases and J lost 4; bases outside the gene matches: 9. CDR1 and CDR2 (germline): SNHLY, FYNNEI.

This clone was recorded only once. This chain joins TRBV11-2 and TRBJ1-2; D is unresolved. Germline loops: CDR1 SGHAT, CDR2 FQNNGV. The CDR3 consists of 15 residues. Trimming shortened V by 4 bases and J by 1 base, and 13 bases separated the two germline ends. The CDR3 coding sequence is TGTGCCAGCAGCTCCCTCGGAGTGAATAACTATGGCTACACCTTC. Protein product: CASSSLGVNNYGYTF.

The genes are TRBV27 and TRBJ2-7; D might be TRBD1 (6 bases). Germline V gene lookup returns CDR1 MNHEY and CDR2 SMNVEV (reference sequence). Deletions cut 2 bases from V and 6 bases from J, with 11 bases between. The CDR3 length is 13 residues. CDR3 nucleotides: TGTGCCAGCAGTTTAGGGACATTGGGCGAGCAGTACTTC. Translated: CASSLGTLGEQYF.

This chain uses TRBV28 with TRBJ1-1; possible D gene TRBD1, 6 bases. CDR1 and CDR2 from the germline V gene are MDHEN and SYDVKM. V was pared by 5 bases and J by 7 bases, with 20 bases between. CDR3 length: 15 residues. The CDR3 loop is CASSVGARTVIEAFF. For the CDR3, the DNA is TGTGCCAGCAGTGTGGGTGCGAGGACAGTTATTGAAGCTTTCTTT.

The V gene is TRBV5-5, the J gene TRBJ2-1, with D possibly matching TRBD1 (6 bases). This CDR3 has 15 amino acids. Germline V gives CDR1 SGHKS, CDR2 YYEKEE (reference sequence). V gave up 0 bases and J gave up 2 bases, with 9 bases separating them. This CDR3 reads CASSLDRAPYNEQFF. The CDR3 nucleotides read TGTGCCAGCAGCTTGGACAGGGCGCCCTACAATGAGCAGTTCTTC.

The chain links TRBV6-5 to TRBJ2-7; maybe TRBD2 (5 bases). This CDR3 is built from 13 residues. The V end was cut by 8 bases, the J end by 0 bases, with 11 bases between. Germline-derived CDR1 and CDR2 are MNHEY and SVGAGI. The CDR3 spells CASRGFSSYEQYF. The CDR3 nucleotides read TGTGCCAGCCGCGGGTTTAGCTCCTACGAGCAGTACTTC.

CDR3 coding DNA: TGTGCCAGCAGCGGCGGACAGGCAACTAATGAAAAACTGTTTTTT. As protein: CASSGGQATNEKLFF. The chain has TRBV7-2 and TRBJ1-4, with 7 nucleotides matching TRBD1. This CDR3 has 15 residues. Per the germline V gene, CDR1 is SGHTA and CDR2 is FQGNSA. V trimming: 5 bases; J trimming: 0 bases; junction bases outside the gene matches: 3.

This clone was detected only once. The V call is TRBV10-1, the J call TRBJ1-2; tentative D call: TRBD1 (6 bases). Per the germline V gene, CDR1 is WNHNN and CDR2 is SYGVQD (reference sequence). There are 13 residues in the CDR3. Trimming took off 6 bases at V and 4 bases at J, with 12 bases between the two ends. As DNA, the CDR3 is TGCGCCAGCAGCCTCGACAGGACCTATGGCTACACCTTC. Translating it yields CASSLDRTYGYTF.

Comments on this clone: The germline gene is not matched at one end of the junction; a read error may be the cause. The V and J genes are TRBV19 and TRBJ1-2; 9 bases line up with TRBD1. The CDR3 length is 11 residues. The germline V gene encodes CDR1 LNHDA and CDR2 SQIVND (reference sequence). The CDR3 is CASGPGTGQAF. CDR3 DNA sequence: TGTGCCAGTGGACCCGGGACAGGGCAGGCCTTC.

The chain recombines TRBV5-4 with TRBJ2-3; 7 bases agree with TRBD2. This CDR3 region has 15 residues. The V gene end was trimmed by 5 bases and the J gene end by 5 bases; junction bases not matched to a gene: 11. The germline gives CDR1 SGHNT, CDR2 YYREEE (reference sequence). CDR3 DNA: TGTGCCAGCAGATCCGGCGGGAGAGCAGAAGATACGCAGTATTTT. Encoded protein: CASRSGGRAEDTQYF.

The rearrangement joins TRBV7-3 to TRBJ2-2; no firm D call. Between the trimmed V and J ends, which lost 2 bases and 5 bases, there was a span of 6 bases. CDR3 length: 13 residues. Per germline, CDR1 SGHTA and CDR2 FQGTGA. CDR3 bases: TGTGCCAGCAGCTTACTCCAGACCGGGGAGCTGTTTTTT. This encodes CASSLLQTGELFF.

This sequence joins TRBV11-2 and TRBJ1-3; D gene uncertain. The CDR3 totals 15 residues. V was shortened by 5 bases and J by 7 bases, with 18 bases between the two germline ends. In germline, CDR1 is SGHAT, CDR2 FQNNGV. CDR3 region: CASSEQASSKNTIYF. The CDR3 region has the DNA TGTGCCAGCAGCGAGCAGGCATCCTCGAAGAACACCATATATTTT. Drawing the rest from reference TRBV11-2 and TRBJ1-3, the complete variable domain is EAGVAQSPRYKIIEKRQSVAFWCNPISGHATLYWYQQILGQGPKLLIQFQNNGVVDDSQLPKDRFSAERLKGVDSTLKIQPAKLEDSAVYLCASSEQASSKNTIYFGEGSWLTVV.

The rearrangement joins TRBV5-1 to TRBJ1-2, with TRBD1 matching over 12 bases. The CDR3 covers 19 residues. Germline assignment: CDR1 SGHRS and CDR2 YFSETQ. The junction had 9 bases not matched to a gene; V was cut back by 0 bases and J by 0 bases. The CDR3 here is CASSLVPSGTGGANYGYTF. The CDR3 nucleotides read TGCGCCAGCAGCTTGGTGCCGTCCGGGACAGGGGGCGCTAACTATGGCTACACCTTC.

The chain joins TRBV27 to TRBJ1-2, with 11 bases matching TRBD1. Germline CDR1 MNHEY, CDR2 SMNVEV (reference sequence). The CDR3 spans 15 residues. With 8 bases clipped from V and 8 bases from J, the junction kept 13 bases outside the gene matches. The CDR3 coding sequence is TGTGCCAGCGCGACTCCGGGACAGGGGGTAAGGGGCTACACCTTC. This codes for CASATPGQGVRGYTF.

This clone showed up just a few times. This chain uses TRBV2 with TRBJ2-7, with D possibly matching TRBD1 (5 bases). Germline values: CDR1 SNHLY, CDR2 FYNNEI. This CDR3 has 12 residues. V lost 3 bases to trimming and J lost 4 bases, with 7 bases between them. The CDR3 spells CASSETEYEQYF. The CDR3 region has the DNA TGTGCCAGCAGTGAGACAGAATACGAGCAGTACTTC.

This clone has a handful of counts. V and J are TRBV12-3 or TRBV12-4 and TRBJ2-7; weak D call: TRBD2 (6 bases). The V end was cut by 7 bases, the J end by 5 bases, with 15 bases between. The CDR3 covers 13 residues. As DNA, the CDR3 is TGTGCCAGCACCTTACCCGGGAGCGACGAGCAGTACTTC. This gives the protein CASTLPGSDEQYF.